This T cell receptor (beta chain) was profiled in a study of T cell repertoires in cytomegalovirus infection. Study details: From public TCR beta signatures came an indication of both CMV infection and matching HLA type. General study results and limits: Summed public TCR beta family frequency identified CMV carriers bearing the relevant HLA. CMV-specific TCR beta clonotypes restricted by HLA-C were the ones dominating the ex vivo response.

This clonotype was counted between two and nine times. Its antigen remains unidentified. TCRdb independently ran MiXCR on the reads; one entry per CDR3 protein. The sample consists of roughly 630,000 distinct CDR3 sequences, 24% of them appearing once. The V end lost 5 bases, the J end lost 10 bases, and 12 bases lay between the germline ends. CDR3 size: 12 residues. Germline-derived CDR1 and CDR2 are MDHEN and SYDVKM. This sequence was found in a human donor in good health (CMV status not recorded). Some clones in this sample may be carry-over from other donors' samples. Material for sequencing was CD8+ T cells from PBMCs. The V gene is TRBV28, the J gene TRBJ2-1; tentatively, D is TRBD2 (5 bases). The CDR3 sequence: CASSQRGQEQFF. The CDR3, as DNA: TGTGCCAGCAGTCAACGAGGGCAAGAGCAGTTCTTC.